The T cell receptor (beta chain) described here comes from a study of vaccination effects on CD4 cells after COVID-19. Produced via immunoSEQ multiplex PCR; TCRdb's table is partial and in-frame only. The data contain more than 60,000 clones, just under 75% of them singletons. Turning to this clone: Its cognate antigen is unknown.

The culture ran for 10 days before CD4+ T cells were isolated. BNT162b2 vaccine or mRNA-1273 vaccine was given to participants in two doses. Previously uninfected by SARS-CoV-2, the vaccine recipients also showed negative nucleocapsid antibodies. The study, taken as a whole, reports: Only a single clone (1 of 255 vaccine-induced clones in healthy vaccinees) cross-reacted with common cold coronaviruses.

The CDR3 is 11 amino acids. Germline CDR1 is SNHLY and CDR2 is FYNNEI. The V and J ends lost 5 bases and 14 bases, in that order; junction bases with no gene match: 4. This TCR was recovered from a human donor who received a COVID-19 vaccine. This sample comprised CD4+ T cells from PBMCs cultured without peptide, obtained after COVID-19 vaccination. The chain joins TRBV2 to TRBJ2-1; TRBD1 agrees at 9 bases. The CDR3 nucleotides are TGTGCCAGCAGTAAAGGACAGGGGAAGTTCTTC. Its protein is CASSKGQGKFF.